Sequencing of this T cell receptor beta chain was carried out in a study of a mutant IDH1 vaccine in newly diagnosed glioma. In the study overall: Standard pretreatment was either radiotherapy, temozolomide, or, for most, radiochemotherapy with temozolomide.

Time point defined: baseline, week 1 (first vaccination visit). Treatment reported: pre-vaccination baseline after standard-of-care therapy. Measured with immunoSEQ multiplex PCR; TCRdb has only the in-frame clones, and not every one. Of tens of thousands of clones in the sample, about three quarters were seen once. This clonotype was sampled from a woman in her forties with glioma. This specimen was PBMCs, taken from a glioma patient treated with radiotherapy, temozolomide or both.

In DNA, the CDR3 is TGTGCCAGCAGCTTGATGGCAGCGGGCGGGAGGGAGCAGTACTTC. This gives the protein CASSLMAAGGREQYF. The rearrangement uses TRBV5-6 and TRBJ2-7, with TRBD2 matching 8 bases. This CDR3 comprises 15 residues. CDR1 and CDR2 (germline): SGHDT, YYEEEE. The ends lost 1 base at V and 7 bases at J; junction bases unmatched: 10. The complete variable domain, with remaining parts taken from reference TRBV5-6 and TRBJ2-7, reads DAGVTQSPTHLIKTRGQQVTLRCSPKSGHDTVSWYQQALGQGPQFIFQYYEEEERQRGNFPDRFSGHQFPNYSSELNVNALLLGDSALYLCASSLMAAGGREQYFGPGTRLTVT.